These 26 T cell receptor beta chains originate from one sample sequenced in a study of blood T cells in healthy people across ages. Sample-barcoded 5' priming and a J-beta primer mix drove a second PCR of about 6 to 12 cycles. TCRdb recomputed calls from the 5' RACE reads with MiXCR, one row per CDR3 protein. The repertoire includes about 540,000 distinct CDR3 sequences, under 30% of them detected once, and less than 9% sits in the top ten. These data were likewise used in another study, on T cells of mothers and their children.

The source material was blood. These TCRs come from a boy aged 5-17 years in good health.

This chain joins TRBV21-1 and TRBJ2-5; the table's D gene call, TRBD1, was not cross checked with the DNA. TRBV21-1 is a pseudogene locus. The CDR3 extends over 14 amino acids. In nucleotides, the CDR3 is TGTGCCAGCAAGGCCTGGGCGAGGGGGGAGACCCAGTACTTC. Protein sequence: CASKAWARGETQYF.

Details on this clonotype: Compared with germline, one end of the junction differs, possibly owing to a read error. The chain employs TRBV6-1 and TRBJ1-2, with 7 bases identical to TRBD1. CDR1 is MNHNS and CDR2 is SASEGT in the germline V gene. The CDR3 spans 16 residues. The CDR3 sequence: CANSATRQGMDYGYTF. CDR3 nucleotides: TGTGCCAACAGTGCGACAAGACAGGGAATGGACTATGGCTACACCTTC.

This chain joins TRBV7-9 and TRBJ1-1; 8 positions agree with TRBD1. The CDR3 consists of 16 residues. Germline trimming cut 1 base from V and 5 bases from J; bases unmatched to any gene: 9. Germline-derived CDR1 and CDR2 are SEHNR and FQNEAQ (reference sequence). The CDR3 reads CASSLGGRGLWTEAFF. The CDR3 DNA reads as TGTGCCAGCAGCTTAGGAGGCAGGGGGCTTTGGACTGAAGCTTTCTTT.

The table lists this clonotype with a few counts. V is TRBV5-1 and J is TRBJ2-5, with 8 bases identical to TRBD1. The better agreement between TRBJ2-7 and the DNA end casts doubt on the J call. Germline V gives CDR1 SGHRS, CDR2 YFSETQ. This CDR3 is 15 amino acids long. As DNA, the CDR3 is TGCGCCAGCAGCTTGGGTCCAGGGGGCAGCCACGAGCAGTACTTC. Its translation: CASSLGPGGSHEQYF.

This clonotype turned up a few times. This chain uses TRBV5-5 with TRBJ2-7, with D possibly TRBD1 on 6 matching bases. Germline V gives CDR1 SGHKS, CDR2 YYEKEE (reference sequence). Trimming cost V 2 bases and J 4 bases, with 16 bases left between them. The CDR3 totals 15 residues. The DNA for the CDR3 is TGTGCCAGCAGCTTACTACAGGGACGGGGTTACGAGCAGTACTTC. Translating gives CASSLLQGRGYEQYF.

The CDR3 DNA reads TGTGCCAGCAGCCCACGGGCAGGGCCCACTGAAGCTTTCTTT. It codes for CASSPRAGPTEAFF. The rearrangement joins TRBV9 to TRBJ1-1; weak D call: TRBD1 (5 bases). This CDR3 region has 14 residues. The V end lost 4 bases, the J end lost 4 bases, and 14 bases lay between the germline ends. Germline CDR1 is SGDLS and CDR2 is YYNGEE.

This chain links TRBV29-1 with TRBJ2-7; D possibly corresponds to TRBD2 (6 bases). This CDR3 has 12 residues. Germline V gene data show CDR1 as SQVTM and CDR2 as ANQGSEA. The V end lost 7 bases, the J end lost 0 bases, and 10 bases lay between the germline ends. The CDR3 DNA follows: TGCAGCGCGCGGGGACCCTCCTACGAGCAGTACTTC. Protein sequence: CSARGPSYEQYF.

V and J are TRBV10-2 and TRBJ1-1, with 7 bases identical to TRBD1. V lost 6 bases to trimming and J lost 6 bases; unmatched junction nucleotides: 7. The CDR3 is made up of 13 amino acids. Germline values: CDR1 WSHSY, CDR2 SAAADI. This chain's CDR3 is CASREQGFAEAFF. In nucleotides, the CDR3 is TGCGCCAGCAGGGAACAGGGGTTCGCTGAAGCTTTCTTT.

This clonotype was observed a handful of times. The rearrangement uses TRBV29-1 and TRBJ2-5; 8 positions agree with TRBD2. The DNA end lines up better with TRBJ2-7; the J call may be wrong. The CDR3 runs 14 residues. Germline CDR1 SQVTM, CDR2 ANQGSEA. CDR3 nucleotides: TGCAGCGTTGCAGAGCGGGAGAGCTCCTACGAGCAGTACTTC. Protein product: CSVAERESSYEQYF.

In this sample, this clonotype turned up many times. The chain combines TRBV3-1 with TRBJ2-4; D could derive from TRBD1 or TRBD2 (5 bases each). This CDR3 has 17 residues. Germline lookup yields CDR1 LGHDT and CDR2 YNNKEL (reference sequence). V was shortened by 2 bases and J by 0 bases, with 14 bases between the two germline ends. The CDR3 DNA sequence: TGTGCCAGCAGCCAACACCCTGGGGGAAGAGCCAAAAACATTCAGTACTTC. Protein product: CASSQHPGGRAKNIQYF.

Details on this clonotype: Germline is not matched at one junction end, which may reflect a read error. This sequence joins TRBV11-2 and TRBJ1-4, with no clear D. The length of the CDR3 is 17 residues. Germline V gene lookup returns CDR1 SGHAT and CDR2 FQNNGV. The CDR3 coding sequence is TGTGCCAGCAGCTTAGGGTTCCAGATACCAACCAATGAAAAACTGTTTTTT. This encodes CASSLGFQIPTNEKLFF.

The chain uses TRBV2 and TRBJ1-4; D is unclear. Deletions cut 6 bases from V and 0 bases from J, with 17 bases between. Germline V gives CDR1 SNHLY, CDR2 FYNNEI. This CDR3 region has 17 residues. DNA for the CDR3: TGTGCCAGCAGCCGGGAAAGGATTATTGCAACTAATGAAAAACTGTTTTTT. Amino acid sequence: CASSRERIIATNEKLFF.

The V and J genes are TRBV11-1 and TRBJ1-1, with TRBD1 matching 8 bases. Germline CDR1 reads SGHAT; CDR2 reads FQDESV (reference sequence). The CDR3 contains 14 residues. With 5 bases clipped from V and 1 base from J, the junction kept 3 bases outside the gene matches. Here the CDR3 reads CASSMTGANTEAFF. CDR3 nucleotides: TGTGCCAGCAGCATGACAGGGGCGAACACTGAAGCTTTCTTT.

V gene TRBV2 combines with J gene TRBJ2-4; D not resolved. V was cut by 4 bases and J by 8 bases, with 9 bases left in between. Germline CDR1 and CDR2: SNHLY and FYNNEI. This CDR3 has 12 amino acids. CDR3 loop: CASSVRTHIQYF. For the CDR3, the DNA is TGTGCCAGCAGTGTAAGGACGCACATTCAGTACTTC.

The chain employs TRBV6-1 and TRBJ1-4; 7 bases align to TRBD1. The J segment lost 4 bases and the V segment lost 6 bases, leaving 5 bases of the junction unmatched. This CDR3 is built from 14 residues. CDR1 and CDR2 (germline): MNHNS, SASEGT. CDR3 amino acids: CASRNRGDNEKLFF. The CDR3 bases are TGTGCCAGCAGGAACAGGGGCGATAATGAAAAACTGTTTTTT.

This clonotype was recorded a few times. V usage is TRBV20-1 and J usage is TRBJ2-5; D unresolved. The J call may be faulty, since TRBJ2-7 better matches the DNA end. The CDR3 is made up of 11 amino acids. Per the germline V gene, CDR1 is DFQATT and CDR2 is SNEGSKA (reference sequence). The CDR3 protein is CSADGSYEQYF. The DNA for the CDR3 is TGCAGTGCTGATGGATCCTACGAGCAGTACTTC.

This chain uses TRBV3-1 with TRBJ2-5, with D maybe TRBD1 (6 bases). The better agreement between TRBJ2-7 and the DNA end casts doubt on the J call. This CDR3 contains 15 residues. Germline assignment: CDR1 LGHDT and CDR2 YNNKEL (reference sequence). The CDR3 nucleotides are TGTGCCAGCAGCCAAGAAGCAGGGGTCTCCTACGAGCAGTACTTC. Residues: CASSQEAGVSYEQYF.

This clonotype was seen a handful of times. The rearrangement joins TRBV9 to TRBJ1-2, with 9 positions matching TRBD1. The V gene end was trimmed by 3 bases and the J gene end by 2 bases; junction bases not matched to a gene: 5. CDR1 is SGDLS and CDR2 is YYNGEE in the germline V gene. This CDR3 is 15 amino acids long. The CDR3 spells CASSATGTGNYGYTF. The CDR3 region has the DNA TGTGCCAGCAGCGCAACCGGGACAGGGAACTATGGCTACACCTTC.

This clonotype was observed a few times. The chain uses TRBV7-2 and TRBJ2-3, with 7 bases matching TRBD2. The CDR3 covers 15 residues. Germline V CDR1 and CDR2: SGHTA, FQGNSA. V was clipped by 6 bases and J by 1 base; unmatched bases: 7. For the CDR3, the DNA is TGTGCCAGCAGAATGGGCCTAGCGGGCACAGATACGCAGTATTTT. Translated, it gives CASRMGLAGTDTQYF.

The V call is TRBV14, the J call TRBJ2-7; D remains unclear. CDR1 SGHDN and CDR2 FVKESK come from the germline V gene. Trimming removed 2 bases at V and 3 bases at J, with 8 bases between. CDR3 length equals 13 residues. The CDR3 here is CASSQYGVYEQYF. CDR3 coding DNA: TGTGCCAGCAGCCAATACGGCGTCTACGAGCAGTACTTC.

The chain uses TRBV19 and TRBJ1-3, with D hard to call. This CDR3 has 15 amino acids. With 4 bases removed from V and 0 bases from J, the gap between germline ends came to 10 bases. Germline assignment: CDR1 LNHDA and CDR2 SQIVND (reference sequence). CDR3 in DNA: TGTGCCAGTAGTAACGAAGTGAACTCTGGAAACACCATATATTTT. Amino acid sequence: CASSNEVNSGNTIYF.

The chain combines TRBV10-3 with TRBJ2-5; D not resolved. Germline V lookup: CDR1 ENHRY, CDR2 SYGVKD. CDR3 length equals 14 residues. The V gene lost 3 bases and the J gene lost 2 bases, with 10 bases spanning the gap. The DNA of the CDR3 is TGTGCCATCAGTGAAGGGTATCGGCAAGAGACCCAGTACTTC. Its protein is CAISEGYRQETQYF.

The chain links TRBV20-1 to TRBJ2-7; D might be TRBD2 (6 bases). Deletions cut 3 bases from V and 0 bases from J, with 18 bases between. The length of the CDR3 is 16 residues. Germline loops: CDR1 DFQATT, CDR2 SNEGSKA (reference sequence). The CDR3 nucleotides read TGCAGTGCTAGGCCCGGGGACTTCCTAATCTCCTACGAGCAGTACTTC. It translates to CSARPGDFLISYEQYF.

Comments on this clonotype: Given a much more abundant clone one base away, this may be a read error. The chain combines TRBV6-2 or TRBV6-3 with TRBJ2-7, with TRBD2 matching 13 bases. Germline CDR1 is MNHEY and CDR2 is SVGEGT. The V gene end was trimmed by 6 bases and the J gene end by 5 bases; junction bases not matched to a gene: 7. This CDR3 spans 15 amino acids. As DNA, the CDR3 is TGTGCCAGCAGCCCCGGGACTAGCGGGGACCACGAGCAGTACTTC. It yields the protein CASSPGTSGDHEQYF.

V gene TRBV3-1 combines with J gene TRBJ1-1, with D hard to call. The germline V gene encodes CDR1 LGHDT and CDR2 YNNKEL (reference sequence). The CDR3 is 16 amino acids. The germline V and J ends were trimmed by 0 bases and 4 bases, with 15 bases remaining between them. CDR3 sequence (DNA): TGTGCCAGCAGCCAAGACTTGGCTACACGGGGCACTGAAGCTTTCTTT. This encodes CASSQDLATRGTEAFF.

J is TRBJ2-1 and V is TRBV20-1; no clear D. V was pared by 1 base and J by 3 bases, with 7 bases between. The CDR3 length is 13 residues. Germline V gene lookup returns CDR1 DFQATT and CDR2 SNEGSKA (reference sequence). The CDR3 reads CSARGRSYNEQFF. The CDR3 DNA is TGCAGTGCTAGAGGCAGGAGCTACAATGAGCAGTTCTTC.